One and the same sample provided the 30 T cell receptor beta chains below, sequenced in a study of cytomegalovirus exposure and HLA in healthy donors. Both 60 Vbeta primers and 13 Jbeta primers went into the PCR. Produced via immunoSEQ multiplex PCR; TCRdb's table is partial and in-frame only. The data hold around 210,000 clones, with under 85% observed a single time. The material sequenced was PBMCs. All receptors come from a man aged 50-59 years in good health and CMV-seronegative.

The chain has TRBV7-9 and TRBJ2-5; 11 positions match TRBD2. The DNA end favors TRBJ2-7, so the J call may be wrong. This CDR3 has 17 amino acids. CDR1 SEHNR and CDR2 FQNEAQ come from the germline V gene (reference sequence). The CDR3 region has the DNA TGTGCCAGCAGCTTTCGGGCTAGCGGGAGGAGCTCCTACGAGCAGTACTTC. It yields the protein CASSFRASGRSSYEQYF.

Concerning this clone itself: Other nucleotide sequences in the sample specify the same CDR3. The genes are TRBV27 and TRBJ2-5; the match to TRBD1 covers 7 bases. V gave up 6 bases and J gave up 5 bases; unmatched junction bases: 9. The germline V gene has CDR1 MNHEY and CDR2 SMNVEV (reference sequence). The CDR3 extends over 14 amino acids. The CDR3 sequence: CASRWDRGGETQYF. The CDR3 nucleotides are TGTGCCAGCAGATGGGACAGAGGCGGCGAGACCCAGTACTTC.

This chain joins TRBV19 and TRBJ2-7, with a weak D call TRBD1 (6 bases). V dropped 6 bases and J dropped 5 bases, with 17 bases sitting between them. Germline lookup yields CDR1 LNHDA and CDR2 SQIVND (reference sequence). This CDR3 region has 14 residues. DNA for the CDR3: TGTGCCAGTAGAAGGTCCGGGACAACGAACGAGCAGTACTTC. This encodes CASRRSGTTNEQYF.

This chain links TRBV11-2 with TRBJ2-7, with TRBD2 matching over 10 bases. Germline V CDR1 and CDR2: SGHAT, FQNNGV. CDR3 length equals 15 residues. With 6 bases clipped from V and 7 bases from J, the junction kept 12 bases outside the gene matches. The CDR3 DNA is TGTGCCAGCAGTTCTCCGGGACTAGCGTCTCGGGAGCAGTACTTC. It encodes CASSSPGLASREQYF.

In nucleotides, the CDR3 is TGTGCCAGCAGTGGCGGCAGGGGCGCCAAAGAAGCTTTCTTT. Amino acids: CASSGGRGAKEAFF. The V call is TRBV2, the J call TRBJ1-1, with a tentative D call TRBD1 (6 bases). Germline loops: CDR1 SNHLY, CDR2 FYNNEI. V lost 4 bases, J lost 8 bases, and 17 bases lay in between. The CDR3 has 14 amino acids.

This chain links TRBV5-4 with TRBJ2-3; 8 bases agree with TRBD2. The CDR3 has 15 amino acids. J gave up 7 bases and V 4 bases, and 11 bases lay outside the gene matches. Germline V lookup: CDR1 SGHNT, CDR2 YYREEE (reference sequence). DNA for the CDR3: TGTGCCAGCAGCCCGGGGTCGTCTAGCGGGTATACGCAGTATTTT. Translation gives CASSPGSSSGYTQYF. The complete variable domain, with remaining parts taken from reference TRBV5-4 and TRBJ2-3, reads ETGVTQSPTHLIKTRGQQVTLRCSSQSGHNTVSWYQQALGQGPQFIFQYYREEENGRGNFPPRFSGLQFPNYSSELNVNALELDDSALYLCASSPGSSSGYTQYFGPGTRLTVL.

The rearrangement uses TRBV28 and TRBJ2-1; 11 positions match TRBD2. CDR3 size: 13 residues. The V gene's germline CDR1 is MDHEN and CDR2 SYDVKM. V shed 7 bases and J 8 bases; nucleotides not matched to a gene: 4. The CDR3 here is CASISGRADEQFF. The CDR3 DNA reads TGTGCCAGCATTAGCGGGAGGGCCGATGAGCAGTTCTTC.

The rearrangement uses TRBV6-5 and TRBJ1-1; 7 positions agree with TRBD1. V lost 5 bases and J lost 5; bases outside the gene matches: 11. This CDR3 is 15 amino acids long. CDR1 and CDR2 (germline): MNHEY, SVGAGI. The chain's CDR3 is CASSTRQGVRTEAFF. The DNA for the CDR3 is TGTGCCAGCAGTACCCGACAGGGAGTACGGACTGAAGCTTTCTTT.

The chain carries TRBV30 and TRBJ1-5; TRBD1 is a possible D gene (5 bases). Germline-derived CDR1 and CDR2 are GTSNPN and SVGIG (reference sequence). Deletions cut 2 bases from V and 3 bases from J, with 14 bases between. This CDR3 has 15 residues. CDR3 in DNA: TGTGCCTGGAGTCCAATTGACAGTCTCAATCAGCCCCAGCATTTT. Amino acids: CAWSPIDSLNQPQHF.

This chain uses TRBV28 with TRBJ1-1; a possible D gene is TRBD1 (6 bases). Germline loops: CDR1 MDHEN, CDR2 SYDVKM. The CDR3 is 16 residues long. The germline V and J ends were trimmed by 4 bases and 1 base, with 16 bases remaining between them. CDR3 nucleotide sequence: TGTGCCAGCAGTTCCCCTAGGGGAGGGGGGAACACTGAAGCTTTCTTT. This sequence encodes CASSSPRGGGNTEAFF.

Concerning this clone itself: Other nucleotide sequences from this sample produce the same CDR3. The V call is TRBV5-1, the J call TRBJ2-2; 7 bases agree with TRBD1. The V segment lost 4 bases and the J segment 0 bases; nucleotides outside the gene matches: 6. Germline values: CDR1 SGHRS, CDR2 YFSETQ. This CDR3 has 16 residues. In DNA, the CDR3 is TGCGCCAGCAGCCAGGGACAGTTCGCGAACACCGGGGAGCTGTTTTTT. This encodes CASSQGQFANTGELFF.

J is TRBJ1-5 and V is TRBV28; 7 bases are shared with TRBD1. This CDR3 has 15 amino acids. Germline CDR1 and CDR2: MDHEN and SYDVKM. J was trimmed by 2 bases and V by 3 bases; bases with no gene match: 4. The CDR3 DNA reads as TGTGCCAGCAGTTTCGCAGGGGGTGGCAATCAGCCCCAGCATTTT. It codes for CASSFAGGGNQPQHF.

Points on this clone: The same CDR3 arises from other DNA sequences in this sample as well. The V gene is TRBV27, the J gene TRBJ2-3, with no clear D. V was cut by 0 bases and J by 1 base, with 5 bases left in between. Germline CDR1 and CDR2: MNHEY and SMNVEV (reference sequence). This CDR3 region has 14 residues. For the CDR3, the DNA is TGTGCCAGCAGTTTATCCGCGGGCACAGATACGCAGTATTTT. Its translation: CASSLSAGTDTQYF.

This clone has just a few counts. The chain uses TRBV30 and TRBJ2-3, with 14 bases that match TRBD2. The CDR3 is 15 residues long. V was clipped by 5 bases and J by 7 bases; unmatched bases: 8. CDR1 and CDR2 (germline): GTSNPN, SVGIG (reference sequence). CDR3 protein: CAWGGLAGDRHTQYF. The CDR3 DNA is TGTGCCTGGGGGGGACTAGCGGGAGATCGTCATACGCAGTATTTT.

The chain uses TRBV28 and TRBJ1-2; possibly TRBD1 for D (6 bases). V lost 8 bases and J lost 1, with 14 bases in between. CDR1 and CDR2 from the germline V gene are MDHEN and SYDVKM. The length of the CDR3 is 14 residues. The CDR3, as DNA: TGTGCCAGCTTAACCCCGGGACATAACTATGGCTACACCTTC. This encodes CASLTPGHNYGYTF.

This chain uses TRBV5-5 with TRBJ2-3, with 9 bases that match TRBD2. CDR3 length: 17 residues. After removal of 0 bases from V and 7 bases from J, the junction contained 12 bases not matched to a gene. Germline loops: CDR1 SGHKS, CDR2 YYEKEE (reference sequence). CDR3 region: CASSLGGPSGMVNTQYF. CDR3 bases: TGTGCCAGCAGCTTGGGGGGTCCTAGCGGGATGGTGAATACGCAGTATTTT.

J is TRBJ2-1 and V is TRBV11-2, with D maybe TRBD2 (6 bases). Trimming stripped 5 bases from V and 4 bases from J, with 18 bases between. The CDR3 length is 16 residues. Germline-derived CDR1 and CDR2 are SGHAT and FQNNGV. The CDR3 DNA sequence: TGTGCCAGCAGCCCTCGAGCGGGCCGGGTTTACAATGAGCAGTTCTTC. It encodes CASSPRAGRVYNEQFF. The whole variable domain, filled in from reference TRBV11-2 and TRBJ2-1, reads EAGVAQSPRYKIIEKRQSVAFWCNPISGHATLYWYQQILGQGPKLLIQFQNNGVVDDSQLPKDRFSAERLKGVDSTLKIQPAKLEDSAVYLCASSPRAGRVYNEQFFGPGTRLTVL.

V is TRBV27 and J is TRBJ2-7; D may be TRBD1 (6 bases). V gave up 0 bases and J gave up 5 bases, with 11 bases separating them. The CDR3 runs 14 residues. CDR1 and CDR2 from the germline V gene are MNHEY and SMNVEV (reference sequence). The CDR3 bases are TGTGCCAGCAGTTTATCGAGCAGGGGTGACGAGCAGTACTTC. Its translation: CASSLSSRGDEQYF.

V and J are TRBV10-3 and TRBJ2-7; 8 bases are a match to TRBD1. The CDR3 is made up of 15 amino acids. The germline V gene encodes CDR1 ENHRY and CDR2 SYGVKD. With V trimmed by 4 bases and J by 0 bases, 5 bases remained unmatched. This chain's CDR3 is CAISGRTGSSYEQYF. DNA for the CDR3: TGTGCCATCAGTGGGAGGACAGGGAGCTCCTACGAGCAGTACTTC.

The gene calls are TRBV7-8 and TRBJ2-1; 12 bases map to TRBD2. Germline CDR1 is SGHVS and CDR2 is FQNEAQ. The CDR3 contains 18 residues. Trimming cost V 1 base and J 0 bases; bases outside gene matches: 4. The CDR3 bases are TGTGCCAGCAGCTTAGAAGGACTAGCGGGGAGCTCCTACAATGAGCAGTTCTTC. Its translation is CASSLEGLAGSSYNEQFF.

This clone was seen a few times. The V call is TRBV2, the J call TRBJ1-4; 7 bases are shared with TRBD1. V lost 4 bases and J lost 7; bases outside the gene matches: 12. Germline V gene lookup returns CDR1 SNHLY and CDR2 FYNNEI. The CDR3 contains 16 residues. CDR3 DNA sequence: TGTGCCAGCAGTGGTGCAGCTTCCAGGGGGTTTGAAAAACTGTTTTTT. This sequence encodes CASSGAASRGFEKLFF.

This clone appeared a few times. This chain links TRBV27 with TRBJ2-1; 8 bases are shared with TRBD2. The CDR3 has 14 residues. Germline CDR1 MNHEY, CDR2 SMNVEV (reference sequence). The J segment lost 3 bases and the V segment lost 7 bases, leaving 5 bases of the junction unmatched. The CDR3 reads CASTSSGYYNEQFF. Written as DNA, the CDR3 is TGTGCCAGCACCTCTAGCGGGTACTACAATGAGCAGTTCTTC.

J is TRBJ2-1 and V is TRBV6-5, with TRBD1 matching 11 bases. The germline CDR1 and CDR2 sequences are MNHEY and SVGAGI. After removal of 0 bases from V and 6 bases from J, the junction contained 4 bases not matched to a gene. The CDR3 is 16 amino acids. The CDR3 nucleotides are TGTGCCAGCAGTTACTCGAGGACAGGGGGCTTCAATGAGCAGTTCTTC. Its translation is CASSYSRTGGFNEQFF.

The rearrangement links TRBV7-3 to TRBJ2-7; 9 bases fit TRBD1. This CDR3 region has 14 residues. Per germline, CDR1 SGHTA and CDR2 FQGTGA. V was pared by 4 bases and J by 5 bases, with 6 bases of the junction left unmatched. DNA of the CDR3: TGTGCCAGCAGCTGGCGGGACAGGGAGGACGAGCAGTACTTC. Protein product: CASSWRDREDEQYF.

This clone was detected only a few times. This chain's CDR3 is CASSFVDTGYNQPQHF. In nucleotides, the CDR3 is TGTGCCAGCAGTTTTGTCGATACAGGTTACAATCAGCCCCAGCATTTT. This sequence joins TRBV28 and TRBJ1-5; TRBD1 is a possible D gene (5 bases). This CDR3 spans 16 amino acids. Trimming took 3 bases from V and 3 from J, leaving 15 bases between them. Germline CDR1 is MDHEN and CDR2 is SYDVKM.

The chain links TRBV9 to TRBJ2-2; TRBD1 matches at 9 bases. The CDR3 contains 16 residues. Germline CDR1 and CDR2: SGDLS and YYNGEE. Germline trimming cut 0 bases from V and 4 bases from J; bases unmatched to any gene: 4. CDR3 nucleotides: TGTGCCAGCAGCGTAGAACGGACAGGGGCCACCGGGGAGCTGTTTTTT. It yields the protein CASSVERTGATGELFF.

This chain links TRBV4-2 with TRBJ2-2; 11 bases line up with TRBD2. The V and J ends lost 0 bases and 4 bases, in that order; junction bases with no gene match: 10. CDR3 size: 19 residues. Per germline, CDR1 LGHNA and CDR2 YNFKEQ. DNA for the CDR3: TGTGCCAGCAGCCAAGAAGTTGGAAAACTAGCGGGAGCCACCGGGGAGCTGTTTTTT. This sequence encodes CASSQEVGKLAGATGELFF.

This clone was seen only a few times. The rearrangement uses TRBV9 and TRBJ2-5, with TRBD2 matching 8 bases. After removal of 0 bases from V and 4 bases from J, the junction contained 5 bases not matched to a gene. There are 15 residues in the CDR3. The germline gives CDR1 SGDLS, CDR2 YYNGEE. The CDR3: CASSVATGGVETQYF. In DNA, the CDR3 is TGTGCCAGCAGCGTAGCTACCGGGGGGGTAGAGACCCAGTACTTC.

The chain is built from TRBV28 and TRBJ2-3; no firm D call. Trimming left V 1 base short and J 6 bases short, with 5 bases between. Germline V gene lookup returns CDR1 MDHEN and CDR2 SYDVKM. This CDR3 contains 12 residues. The CDR3 nucleotides are TGTGCCAGCAGTTTATATAGTGATACGCAGTATTTT. This translates into CASSLYSDTQYF.

This clone turned up a few times. V and J are TRBV11-1 and TRBJ1-1; perhaps TRBD1 as D (5 bases). CDR3 length: 14 amino acids. Germline V lookup: CDR1 SGHAT, CDR2 FQDESV (reference sequence). The V end was cut by 2 bases, the J end by 4 bases, with 11 bases between. The CDR3 sequence: CASSLHPGGTEAFF. In nucleotides, the CDR3 is TGTGCCAGCAGCTTACACCCGGGGGGCACTGAAGCTTTCTTT. The full variable domain, its missing parts supplied by reference TRBV11-1 and TRBJ1-1, is EAEVAQSPRYKITEKSQAVAFWCDPISGHATLYWYRQILGQGPELLVQFQDESVVDDSQLPKDRFSAERLKGVDSTLKIQPAELGDSAMYLCASSLHPGGTEAFFGQGTRLTVV.